The T cell receptor beta chain under discussion was sequenced for a study of control samples from healthy donors and cancer patients. Germline V gene sequence: CDR1 MNHNS, CDR2 SASEGT. The CDR3 totals 12 residues. The V end was cut by 0 bases, the J end by 8 bases, with 7 bases between. The table came from immunoSEQ multiplex PCR; TCRdb's copy has only in-frame clones and leaves some out. Of tens of thousands of clones listed, 92% were seen once; the top ten hold about 1.5%. The sequenced sample consisted of PBMCs. The rearrangement joins TRBV6-1 to TRBJ1-2, with D hard to call. This clonotype was sampled from a man between 40 and 49 years old with colorectal cancer. The CDR3 bases are TGTGCCAGCAGTGAAGCTGAAGGGGGCTACACCTTC. Protein: CASSEAEGGYTF.